The 22 T cell receptor beta chains reported below all come from one sample, sequenced in a study of cytomegalovirus exposure and HLA in healthy donors. It was with 60 Vbeta and 13 Jbeta primers that the PCR ran. The data were produced by immunoSEQ multiplex PCR, yet TCRdb's version contains in-frame clones alone and is incomplete. The data show fewer than 250,000 clones, about 75% seen once. The sequencing input was PBMCs. The receptors stem from a male donor in good health and CMV-seronegative.

This rearrangement joins TRBV2 to TRBJ1-5; D gene uncertain. Germline CDR1 SNHLY, CDR2 FYNNEI. V was cut by 8 bases and J by 2 bases, with 13 bases left in between. The CDR3 totals 14 residues. The CDR3 reads CASSGDSGNQPQHF. In nucleotides, the CDR3 is TGTGCCAGCTCCGGTGATTCCGGCAATCAGCCCCAGCATTTT. The whole variable domain, remainder taken from reference TRBV2 and TRBJ1-5, is EPEVTQTPSHQVTQMGQEVILRCVPISNHLYFYWYRQILGQKVEFLVSFYNNEISEKSEIFDDQFSVERPDGSNFTLKIRSTKLEDSAMYFCASSGDSGNQPQHFGDGTRLSIL.

The V and J genes are TRBV28 and TRBJ1-4; the match to TRBD1 covers 10 bases. V was clipped by 8 bases and J by 6 bases; unmatched bases: 9. Germline V gene lookup returns CDR1 MDHEN and CDR2 SYDVKM. The CDR3 runs to 15 residues. CDR3 nucleotides: TGTGCCAGCTTACACCCGGGACAGGGGTATGAAAAACTGTTTTTT. Its protein product is CASLHPGQGYEKLFF.

The CDR3 reads CASSFGTSYTGELFF. Here the CDR3 DNA reads TGCGCCAGCAGCTTTGGGACTTCGTACACCGGGGAGCTGTTTTTT. The chain employs TRBV5-1 and TRBJ2-2; tentative D call: TRBD2 (6 bases). V was cut by 2 bases and J by 3 bases, with 11 bases left in between. This CDR3 contains 15 residues. Germline lookup yields CDR1 SGHRS and CDR2 YFSETQ.

Note on this clone: The germline gene is not matched at one end of the junction; a read error may be the cause. The rearrangement joins TRBV27 to TRBJ1-6, with a tentative D call TRBD1 (6 bases). CDR3 size: 15 residues. Germline V gene data show CDR1 as MNHEY and CDR2 as SMNVEV (reference sequence). CDR3 sequence: CASSLLGQKNSPLHF. The CDR3 DNA sequence: TGTGCCAGCAGCTTATTAGGACAGAAGAATTCACCCCTCCACTTT.

The gene calls are TRBV4-1 and TRBJ2-7; 8 nucleotides line up with TRBD2. V was pared by 3 bases and J by 2 bases, with 12 bases of the junction left unmatched. Germline V CDR1 and CDR2: MGHRA, YSYEKL. CDR3 length equals 17 residues. This CDR3 reads CASSQPGVAGSTYEQYF. Written as DNA, the CDR3 is TGCGCCAGCAGCCAGCCAGGAGTAGCGGGGTCCACCTACGAGCAGTACTTC.

This chain links TRBV27 with TRBJ2-5; D gene ambiguous. The closer fit of TRBJ2-7 to the DNA end suggests the J call may be wrong. The germline V gene has CDR1 MNHEY and CDR2 SMNVEV (reference sequence). The CDR3 loop spans 13 amino acids. In nucleotides, the CDR3 is TGTGCCAGCAGTTTAACAGTCTCCTACGAGCAGTACTTC. Encoded protein: CASSLTVSYEQYF.

The rearrangement links TRBV28 to TRBJ1-1; 7 nucleotides align to TRBD1. CDR3 length equals 17 residues. From germline, CDR1 is MDHEN and CDR2 SYDVKM. With 6 bases clipped from V and 0 bases from J, the junction kept 13 bases outside the gene matches. The CDR3 bases are TGTGCCAGCAGGTCTATCCCGGGACAGACCATGAACACTGAAGCTTTCTTT. Translated, it gives CASRSIPGQTMNTEAFF.

This chain connects TRBV5-6 to TRBJ1-1, with 7 bases identical to TRBD1. CDR1 is SGHDT and CDR2 is YYEEEE in the germline V gene. CDR3 length: 14 residues. V shed 7 bases, J shed 4 bases, and the junction held 10 bases outside the gene matches. The DNA for the CDR3 is TGTGCCAGCGCTTCGACAGGGATTATCACTGAAGCTTTCTTT. Its protein product is CASASTGIITEAFF.

The CDR3 is CASSRLENEQYF. CDR3 nucleotides: TGTGCCAGCTCACGACTAGAAAACGAGCAGTACTTC. This chain connects TRBV18 to TRBJ2-5; possibly TRBD2 for D (6 bases). The J call may be wrong; the DNA end is better matched by TRBJ2-7. The CDR3 is 12 amino acids. Germline assignment: CDR1 KGHSH and CDR2 LQKENI.

This chain links TRBV7-2 with TRBJ2-5; 7 positions match TRBD1. This CDR3 is built from 12 residues. V lost 5 bases to trimming and J lost 7 bases; unmatched junction nucleotides: 4. Germline V gene data show CDR1 as SGHTA and CDR2 as FQGNSA. The CDR3 loop reads CASSPNRGTQYF. CDR3 bases: TGTGCCAGCAGCCCTAACAGGGGGACCCAGTACTTC.

The genes are TRBV4-1 and TRBJ2-4, with D perhaps TRBD1 (5 bases). Germline values: CDR1 MGHRA, CDR2 YSYEKL. This CDR3 has 13 residues. Deletions cut 5 bases from V and 9 bases from J, with 14 bases between. The DNA for the CDR3 is TGCGCCAGCAGCGTCGTAGGGGTTGGCATTCAGTACTTC. Its protein product is CASSVVGVGIQYF.

The chain joins TRBV28 to TRBJ1-5, with TRBD1 as a possible D gene (6 bases). The CDR3 runs to 15 residues. CDR1 is MDHEN, CDR2 SYDVKM, per germline. Trimming cost V 8 bases and J 3 bases, with 17 bases left between them. The CDR3: CASAGARVDNQPQHF. The DNA for the CDR3 is TGTGCCAGCGCGGGGGCTCGAGTAGACAATCAGCCCCAGCATTTT.

This chain links TRBV18 with TRBJ2-1, with D perhaps TRBD1 (6 bases). The V end was cut by 0 bases, the J end by 5 bases, with 11 bases between. The CDR3 totals 15 residues. Germline CDR1 and CDR2: KGHSH and LQKENI. CDR3 sequence reads: CASSPPRDKDNEQFF. The CDR3 DNA sequence: TGTGCCAGCTCACCACCCCGGGACAAGGACAATGAGCAGTTCTTC.

This clone was recorded a few times. The chain uses TRBV27 and TRBJ2-3; D unclear. This CDR3 is 11 amino acids long. V was trimmed by 8 bases and J by 10 bases, leaving 13 bases between them. Per the germline V gene, CDR1 is MNHEY and CDR2 is SMNVEV (reference sequence). CDR3 coding DNA: TGTGCCAGCGAGAGAGGCCCCGCGCAGTATTTT. Its protein product is CASERGPAQYF.

The J gene is TRBJ1-1, the V gene TRBV2, with a possible D match to TRBD1 (6 bases). V was shortened by 6 bases and J by 3 bases, with 14 bases between the two germline ends. The V gene's germline CDR1 is SNHLY and CDR2 FYNNEI. This CDR3 contains 14 residues. The CDR3 DNA sequence: TGTGCCAGCAGCCCAAGACCAGGGGACACTGAAGCTTTCTTT. It yields the protein CASSPRPGDTEAFF.

The V gene is TRBV30, the J gene TRBJ2-5; 8 bases align to TRBD1. The J call could be wrong; TRBJ2-7 is a better fit for the DNA end. The CDR3 runs to 18 residues. Per germline, CDR1 GTSNPN and CDR2 SVGIG (reference sequence). CDR3: CAWRDRVGRRVSVYEQYF. The DNA of the CDR3 is TGTGCCTGGAGGGACAGGGTGGGGCGACGGGTCAGTGTCTACGAGCAGTACTTC.

This clone has more than one count but fewer than ten. The chain is built from TRBV4-1 and TRBJ2-7, with D tentatively TRBD1 (6 bases). Trimming cost V 4 bases and J 2 bases, with 15 bases left between them. The CDR3 sequence is 15 residues long. CDR1 and CDR2 (germline): MGHRA, YSYEKL. As DNA, the CDR3 is TGCGCCAGCAGCCTCACTAAGGACAGAGCCTACGAGCAGTACTTC. Translating gives CASSLTKDRAYEQYF.

This rearrangement joins TRBV5-6 to TRBJ2-7, with D hard to call. The CDR3 length is 13 residues. Germline CDR1 SGHDT, CDR2 YYEEEE. With 0 bases removed from V and 1 base from J, the gap between germline ends came to 5 bases. CDR3 coding DNA: TGTGCCAGCAGCTTGGGGCAGTCCTACGAGCAGTACTTC. This gives the protein CASSLGQSYEQYF. The full variable domain, with the rest looked up from reference TRBV5-6 and TRBJ2-7, is DAGVTQSPTHLIKTRGQQVTLRCSPKSGHDTVSWYQQALGQGPQFIFQYYEEEERQRGNFPDRFSGHQFPNYSSELNVNALLLGDSALYLCASSLGQSYEQYFGPGTRLTVT.

DNA of the CDR3: TGTGCCAGCAGTTTAGGAGTAGCGGGGGGGGTAGCCAAAAACATTCAGTACTTC. Translated, it gives CASSLGVAGGVAKNIQYF. The chain links TRBV28 to TRBJ2-4; 11 bases fit TRBD2. V shed 2 bases, J shed 0 bases, and the junction held 6 bases outside the gene matches. CDR1 and CDR2 (germline): MDHEN, SYDVKM. CDR3 length: 18 residues.

The gene calls are TRBV28 and TRBJ2-3; D is uncertain. With 5 bases removed from V and 1 base from J, the gap between germline ends came to 13 bases. The germline gives CDR1 MDHEN, CDR2 SYDVKM. This CDR3 is 15 amino acids long. The CDR3 loop reads CASSALRVRTDTQYF. The CDR3 bases are TGTGCCAGCAGTGCCCTCCGGGTACGCACAGATACGCAGTATTTT.

This rearrangement joins TRBV11-2 to TRBJ2-7; 10 nucleotides align to TRBD1. Germline V gene data show CDR1 as SGHAT and CDR2 as FQNNGV. J gave up 1 base and V 5 bases, and 5 bases lay outside the gene matches. The CDR3 is 15 amino acids. This chain's CDR3 is CASSLDRGYSYEQYF. The CDR3 DNA follows: TGTGCCAGCAGCCTGGACAGGGGGTATTCCTACGAGCAGTACTTC. The whole variable domain, filled in from reference TRBV11-2 and TRBJ2-7, reads EAGVAQSPRYKIIEKRQSVAFWCNPISGHATLYWYQQILGQGPKLLIQFQNNGVVDDSQLPKDRFSAERLKGVDSTLKIQPAKLEDSAVYLCASSLDRGYSYEQYFGPGTRLTVT.

This clone was recorded a few times. The chain is built from TRBV27 and TRBJ1-1; D uncertain. V was pared by 5 bases and J by 1 base, with 17 bases between. Germline CDR1 MNHEY, CDR2 SMNVEV (reference sequence). The CDR3 totals 16 residues. CDR3 sequence: CASSLTGALKNTEAFF. CDR3 nucleotide sequence: TGTGCCAGCAGTCTAACGGGAGCTCTAAAGAACACTGAAGCTTTCTTT.